Here is one T cell receptor (beta chain) with its context. Only a few counts were recorded for this clonotype. Its target antigen remains unknown. The sample holds no much larger clone one base away, and base qualities are not on file. These data originate in a study of CD8 T cells in ankylosing spondylitis (dated by TCRdb to 2016 to 2017). Broadly, across the study: To find TCR variants linked to disease, the study profiled T cell receptor beta repertoires in ankylosing spondylitis patients and healthy donors. The whole study cohort included about a hundred healthy donors and 25 or so ankylosing spondylitis patients. Samples of peripheral blood were taken, and for ankylosing spondylitis patients, synovial fluid was collected as well.

The sequencer was an Illumina HiSeq 2500. TCR beta libraries were prepared by quantitative 5'-RACE with molecular barcodes. For the original study's pipeline: A new computational method based on a probabilistic model of VDJ rearrangement was used to identify disease-linked TCR variants. TCRdb applied fastp at Q25 and MiXCR to the public reads, then kept only in-frame beta chains. When rows share a CDR3 protein, they turn into one entry using the most common DNA and genes. The V and J calls follow TCRdb's processing rather than the paper's. This sample gives 300,000 to 400,000 distinct CDR3 sequences in total; approximately 22% of them show up just once. The ten largest account for under 15% of the sample. The study at large found these results: A CD8+ phenotype was shown by the disease-linked clones, which were found at relatively low frequencies in peripheral blood. Some of the motif variants had been reported before in the synovial fluid and blood of reactive arthritis patients, a finding that suggests common disease-initiation mechanisms. A TCR beta motif of about 8 highly homologous amino acid variants appeared characteristic of blood from ankylosing spondylitis patients. According to the report, matched synovial fluid samples from ankylosing spondylitis patients were significantly enriched for the disease-linked clones.

The CDR3 contains 14 residues, cysteine and phenylalanine counted. Only the CDR3 DNA stays, 42 bases, in frame from base 1. The germline V and J ends show losses of 4 bases and 6 bases respectively, and no gene match explains 3 bases of the junction. The receptor chain draws on TRBV12-3 or TRBV12-4 and TRBJ2-7; 13 junctional bases match TRBD2. This clonotype originated in a male donor with ankylosing spondylitis or in good health (not recorded which). Sequenced sample: blood, either unsorted or a sorted T cell fraction (not recorded which). The DNA is as follows: TGTGCCAGCAGTTGGGGACTAGCGGGGAGCGAGCAGTACTTC. Its protein reads: CASSWGLAGSEQYF.